Below, 26 T cell receptor beta chains from the same sample are listed, as sequenced in a study of Tregs in tolerant kidney transplant recipients. Assay: immunoSEQ multiplex PCR; the TCRdb copy retains only in-frame clones and omits some. The sample has 200,000 to 300,000 clones; 65% to 85% are singletons. Material: CD4+ T cells from blood. These receptors all come from a human donor in good health.

V gene TRBV27 combines with J gene TRBJ2-7; TRBD1 agrees at 7 bases. CDR1 MNHEY and CDR2 SMNVEV come from the germline V gene (reference sequence). The CDR3 has 17 residues. Trimming removed 2 bases from V and 3 bases from J; junction bases left unmatched: 13. For the CDR3, the DNA is TGTGCCAGCAGTTTACTACACGACAGGGTAAGGAACTACGAGCAGTACTTC. Protein sequence: CASSLLHDRVRNYEQYF.

The gene calls are TRBV5-4 and TRBJ2-1, with 9 bases aligning to TRBD2. The V gene's germline CDR1 is SGHNT and CDR2 YYREEE (reference sequence). The CDR3 length is 16 residues. The V and J ends lost 5 bases and 0 bases, in that order; junction bases with no gene match: 6. The CDR3 coding sequence is TGTGCCAGCAGGACCCTGACTAGCGGCTCCTACAATGAGCAGTTCTTC. Translated: CASRTLTSGSYNEQFF.

The V and J genes are TRBV7-8 and TRBJ1-4; D is perhaps TRBD1 (6 bases). Germline-derived CDR1 and CDR2 are SGHVS and FQNEAQ. V was clipped by 4 bases and J by 7 bases, with 16 bases between them. The CDR3 extends over 15 amino acids. CDR3 in DNA: TGTGCCAGCAGCTATACAGGGAAGGAAGCTGAAAAACTGTTTTTT. It is translated as CASSYTGKEAEKLFF.

This clone was picked up one time. This chain uses TRBV11-2 with TRBJ2-5; D is undetermined. From germline, CDR1 is SGHAT and CDR2 FQNNGV. The CDR3 is made up of 12 amino acids. V lost 2 bases, J lost 4 bases, and 5 bases lay in between. The CDR3 loop is CASSLTRETQYF. CDR3 bases: TGTGCCAGCAGCTTAACGAGAGAGACCCAGTACTTC.

The chain links TRBV6-6 to TRBJ1-2, with 7 bases that match TRBD1. V lost 8 bases, J lost 6 bases, and 6 bases stayed unmatched. Germline assignment: CDR1 MNHNY and CDR2 SVGAGI (reference sequence). The CDR3 is 12 residues long. In DNA form, the CDR3 reads TGTGCCAGCTATGACAGGGTAAATGGCTACACCTTC. Protein sequence: CASYDRVNGYTF.

V and J are TRBV19 and TRBJ1-3, with D unresolved. Per the germline V gene, CDR1 is LNHDA and CDR2 is SQIVND (reference sequence). Trimming took off 5 bases at V and 4 bases at J, with 12 bases between the two ends. This CDR3 spans 14 amino acids. The CDR3 is CASSRQLSGNTIYF. As DNA, the CDR3 is TGTGCCAGTAGTCGACAACTCTCGGGAAACACCATATATTTT.

The chain combines TRBV25-1 with TRBJ2-7, with D possibly being TRBD1 (6 bases). V dropped 4 bases and J dropped 6 bases, with 16 bases sitting between them. Germline assignment: CDR1 MGHDK and CDR2 SYGVNS. The length of the CDR3 is 14 residues. The chain's CDR3 is CASSGYRVRSEQYF. In nucleotides, the CDR3 is TGTGCCAGCAGTGGCTACAGGGTCAGGTCCGAGCAGTACTTC.

This clone was observed once. The chain links TRBV19 to TRBJ1-2; TRBD1 might be the D (5 bases). Trimming left V 0 bases short and J 9 bases short, with 14 bases between. CDR1 and CDR2 (germline): LNHDA, SQIVND (reference sequence). CDR3 size: 14 residues. CDR3 protein: CASSIDRWQGSYTF. The DNA for the CDR3 is TGTGCCAGTAGTATAGATAGGTGGCAGGGAAGCTACACCTTC.

The chain couples TRBV25-1 to TRBJ1-2, with TRBD1 matching over 10 bases. The CDR3 runs to 13 residues. The V and J ends lost 3 bases and 8 bases, in that order; junction bases with no gene match: 3. Germline V lookup: CDR1 MGHDK, CDR2 SYGVNS. The CDR3 protein is CASSDRTGGGYTF. The DNA for the CDR3 is TGTGCCAGCAGTGATCGGACAGGGGGAGGCTACACCTTC.

This chain uses TRBV4-2 with TRBJ2-1, with TRBD2 matching 9 bases. The CDR3 loop spans 15 amino acids. Germline V gene lookup returns CDR1 LGHNA and CDR2 YNFKEQ. J lost 5 bases, V lost 8 bases, and 10 bases had no gene match. CDR3 coding DNA: TGTGCCAGCCTTGGGATAGCGGGAGTGAACAATGAGCAGTTCTTC. This translates into CASLGIAGVNNEQFF.

The V and J genes are TRBV5-4 and TRBJ2-7; 8 bases are a match to TRBD1. J gave up 3 bases and V 0 bases, and 2 bases lay outside the gene matches. The CDR3 has 14 amino acids. Germline V gene data show CDR1 as SGHNT and CDR2 as YYREEE (reference sequence). The DNA for the CDR3 is TGTGCCAGCAGCTTGGCCGGACAGGGCTACGAGCAGTACTTC. Translation gives CASSLAGQGYEQYF.

The chain links TRBV19 to TRBJ2-2; 7 bases fit TRBD2. The CDR3 is made up of 15 amino acids. The germline V gene encodes CDR1 LNHDA and CDR2 SQIVND (reference sequence). J gave up 0 bases and V 6 bases, and 4 bases lay outside the gene matches. The CDR3 reads CASREGTTNTGELFF. CDR3 bases: TGTGCCAGTAGGGAGGGGACTACGAACACCGGGGAGCTGTTTTTT.

V is TRBV7-7 and J is TRBJ1-6; D is undetermined. Per the germline V gene, CDR1 is SSHAT and CDR2 is FNYEAQ (reference sequence). Trimming stripped 4 bases from V and 8 bases from J, with 6 bases between. This CDR3 is 12 amino acids long. In DNA, the CDR3 is TGTGCCAGCAGCTCACATTATTCACCCCTCCACTTT. Its protein is CASSSHYSPLHF.

The chain carries TRBV6-5 and TRBJ1-5; D is undetermined. Germline CDR1 and CDR2: MNHEY and SVGAGI. Between the trimmed V and J ends, which lost 5 bases and 1 base, there was a span of 12 bases. CDR3 length equals 15 residues. CDR3 sequence: CASSGGRFSNQPQHF. The CDR3 nucleotides read TGTGCCAGCAGTGGTGGGAGGTTCAGCAATCAGCCCCAGCATTTT.

The chain uses TRBV25-1 and TRBJ1-4; TRBD1 matches 8 bases. V was pared by 1 base and J by 4 bases, with 5 bases of the junction left unmatched. CDR3 size: 16 residues. Germline-derived CDR1 and CDR2 are MGHDK and SYGVNS. DNA of the CDR3: TGTGCCAGCAGTGAATTCCCGGGACAGGATAATGAAAAACTGTTTTTT. This encodes CASSEFPGQDNEKLFF.

The V gene is TRBV18, the J gene TRBJ2-1; the D gene is possibly TRBD2 (6 bases). CDR3 length: 13 residues. V was shortened by 3 bases and J by 8 bases, with 11 bases between the two germline ends. Germline CDR1 is KGHSH and CDR2 is LQKENI. CDR3 in amino acids: CASSPALADEQFF. Here the CDR3 DNA reads TGTGCCAGCTCACCGGCATTAGCGGATGAGCAGTTCTTC.

This clone was observed a few times. Other DNA sequences from this sample encode an identical CDR3 as well. This chain joins TRBV11-3 and TRBJ1-2, with D unresolved. The V end was cut by 5 bases, the J end by 5 bases, with 12 bases between. Germline loops: CDR1 SGHNT, CDR2 YENEEA. The CDR3 is 13 amino acids. The CDR3 here is CASSRREGYGYTF. CDR3 sequence (DNA): TGTGCCAGCAGCCGAAGGGAGGGTTATGGCTACACCTTC.

The chain recombines TRBV2 with TRBJ2-7; 7 nucleotides align to TRBD1. The V gene end was trimmed by 6 bases and the J gene end by 0 bases; junction bases not matched to a gene: 5. Germline CDR1 SNHLY, CDR2 FYNNEI. This CDR3 is 14 amino acids long. The CDR3 sequence is CASRRQGDSYEQYF. CDR3 nucleotide sequence: TGTGCCAGCAGGAGACAGGGAGACTCCTACGAGCAGTACTTC.

This chain uses TRBV9 with TRBJ2-1, with 7 bases identical to TRBD1. The ends lost 3 bases at V and 8 bases at J; junction bases unmatched: 11. Looked up from germline, CDR1 is SGDLS and CDR2 is YYNGEE. The CDR3 has 15 residues. The CDR3 nucleotides are TGTGCCAGCAGCGCACGGACAGGCCCCTGGGATGAGCAGTTCTTC. As protein: CASSARTGPWDEQFF. Combining the CDR3 with reference TRBV9 and TRBJ2-1 gives the whole variable domain DSGVTQTPKHLITATGQRVTLRCSPRSGDLSVYWYQQSLDQGLQFLIQYYNGEERAKGNILERFSAQQFPDLHSELNLSSLELGDSALYFCASSARTGPWDEQFFGPGTRLTVL.

The chain employs TRBV7-3 and TRBJ1-1; the D is unclear. CDR3 length: 12 amino acids. Per the germline V gene, CDR1 is SGHTA and CDR2 is FQGTGA. The V gene lost 5 bases and the J gene lost 6 bases, with 10 bases spanning the gap. CDR3 sequence: CASSRERSEAFF. DNA of the CDR3: TGTGCCAGCAGCCGCGAACGATCTGAAGCTTTCTTT.

As for this clone: The same CDR3 also results from other DNA sequences found in this sample. The chain recombines TRBV5-4 with TRBJ1-1; 7 bases agree with TRBD1. CDR1 is SGHNT, CDR2 YYREEE, per germline (reference sequence). This CDR3 has 17 amino acids. Trimming took 4 bases from V and 2 from J; bases not matched to a gene: 14. The CDR3 region has the DNA TGTGCCAGCAGCCCGAAAGGGGGCGCCGGCACAAACACTGAAGCTTTCTTT. This encodes CASSPKGGAGTNTEAFF.

This CDR3 reads CASSADRGRQSGGYTF. In nucleotides, the CDR3 is TGTGCCAGCTCAGCGGACAGGGGGCGCCAATCTGGTGGCTACACCTTC. The chain carries TRBV18 and TRBJ1-2; TRBD1 aligns across 11 bases. The CDR3 length is 16 residues. The trim removed 5 bases at V and 7 bases at J, leaving 12 bases unmatched. Germline lookup yields CDR1 KGHSH and CDR2 LQKENI. The full variable domain, in which reference TRBV18 and TRBJ1-2 provide the parts outside the CDR3, is NAGVMQNPRHLVRRRGQEARLRCSPMKGHSHVYWYRQLPEEGLKFMVYLQKENIIDESGMPKERFSAEFPKEGPSILRIQQVVRGDSAAYFCASSADRGRQSGGYTFGSGTRLTVV.

This clone was seen only a few times. V is TRBV6-4 and J is TRBJ1-2; D uncertain. This CDR3 is built from 16 residues. Germline V CDR1 and CDR2: MRHNA, SNTAGT. Trimming left V 3 bases short and J 1 base short, with 15 bases between. CDR3 residues: CASSERMELDNYGYTF. In nucleotides, the CDR3 is TGTGCCAGCAGTGAGCGTATGGAATTAGATAACTATGGCTACACCTTC.

This clone was counted once. V gene TRBV27 combines with J gene TRBJ2-7; 10 bases align to TRBD2. The CDR3 sequence is 17 residues long. V lost 0 bases and J lost 4; bases outside the gene matches: 9. Germline V gene data show CDR1 as MNHEY and CDR2 as SMNVEV (reference sequence). CDR3 amino acids: CASSLSWTSGFSYEQYF. Written as DNA, the CDR3 is TGTGCCAGCAGTTTATCCTGGACTAGCGGATTTTCTTACGAGCAGTACTTC.

The chain has TRBV7-9 and TRBJ1-2; D perhaps matches TRBD1 (5 bases). V was shortened by 1 base and J by 3 bases, with 12 bases between the two germline ends. The germline V gene has CDR1 SEHNR and CDR2 FQNEAQ (reference sequence). The CDR3 extends over 15 amino acids. The CDR3, as DNA: TGTGCCAGCAGCTTAGGGCAGGGCTTGGACTATGGCTACACCTTC. Translation gives CASSLGQGLDYGYTF.

V usage is TRBV25-1 and J usage is TRBJ2-7; D gene uncertain. The CDR3 has 15 residues. CDR1 and CDR2 (germline): MGHDK, SYGVNS. Trimming took 2 bases from V and 3 from J, leaving 14 bases between them. The CDR3 DNA reads TGTGCCAGCAGTGAAGGGCCCTACCCCTACTACGAGCAGTACTTC. Translation: CASSEGPYPYYEQYF.